The sequence of this T cell receptor (beta chain) was determined in a study of metastatic and nonmetastatic thyroid tumors. All patients were treatment-naive before thyroid surgery. The V end lost 4 bases, the J end lost 6 bases, and 18 bases lay between the germline ends. The CDR3 is 14 residues long. Germline loops: CDR1 DFQATT, CDR2 SNEGSKA (reference sequence). This clone was picked up many times. MiXCR was used by TCRdb to re-call the PCR reads. Of tens of thousands of clones detected, about an eighth appear once; the ten largest clones hold about 10%. V and J are TRBV20-1 and TRBJ1-2; D is uncertain. The sequenced sample consisted of blood. The source is a female donor with papillary thyroid cancer or a benign thyroid nodule (not recorded which). Some clones in this sample may be carry-over from other donors' samples. The CDR3 loop reads CSAIRGTNLDGYTF. DNA of the CDR3: TGCAGTGCTATCAGAGGTACCAACCTGGATGGCTACACCTTC.